The sequence of this TCR beta chain was determined in a study of cytomegalovirus exposure and HLA in healthy donors. The study, taken as a whole, reports: Follow-up analysis seemed to connect common viral pathogens with several of the most significant clusters identified. Association of a missense DCLRE1C variant with TCR beta V- and J-gene trimming was reported in a later analysis.

PCR was performed using 60 Vbeta and 13 Jbeta primers. Only in-frame clones appear in the TCRdb table, and some are missing; sequencing was by immunoSEQ multiplex PCR. The sample lists under 150,000 clones, around three quarters seen once, with 2% to 2.5% in the top ten. Note on this clone: Antigen: not known.

At sampling all donors were nominally healthy, likely with unrecorded immune exposures. The V and J ends lost 3 bases and 9 bases, in that order; junction bases with no gene match: 8. Germline CDR1 and CDR2: MGHRA and YSYEKL. The CDR3 loop spans 15 amino acids. Sample: PBMCs. The TCR comes from a young man in good health and CMV-seronegative. The chain combines TRBV4-1 with TRBJ2-1, with 10 bases lining up with TRBD2. This CDR3 reads CASSQPSGRIGEQFF. CDR3 DNA: TGCGCCAGCAGCCAGCCTAGCGGGAGAATAGGTGAGCAGTTCTTC.